What follows describes a single T cell receptor (beta chain). What it recognizes is unknown. The data originate from a study of T cell responses to AZD1222 COVID-19 vaccine. Study-wide findings and caveats: Targeting of unmutated variant regions was reportedly seen in nearly half of spike-specific TCRs. At baseline, just a handful of AZD1222 recipients tested seropositive.

The CDR3 has 15 residues. CDR1 SGHVS and CDR2 FNYEAQ come from the germline V gene. V lost 0 bases and J lost 0, with 8 bases in between. The data were produced by immunoSEQ multiplex PCR, yet TCRdb's version contains in-frame clones alone and is incomplete. The data show around 78,000 clones, around nine tenths seen once. This TCR was sampled from an adult who received the AZD1222 COVID-19 vaccine. The rearrangement links TRBV7-6 to TRBJ1-1; D is uncertain. The input for sequencing was peripheral blood, taken 28 days after the second AZD1222 dose. The CDR3 bases are TGTGCCAGCAGCTTAGCGGGCAGGTTGAACACTGAAGCTTTCTTT. Translation gives CASSLAGRLNTEAFF.